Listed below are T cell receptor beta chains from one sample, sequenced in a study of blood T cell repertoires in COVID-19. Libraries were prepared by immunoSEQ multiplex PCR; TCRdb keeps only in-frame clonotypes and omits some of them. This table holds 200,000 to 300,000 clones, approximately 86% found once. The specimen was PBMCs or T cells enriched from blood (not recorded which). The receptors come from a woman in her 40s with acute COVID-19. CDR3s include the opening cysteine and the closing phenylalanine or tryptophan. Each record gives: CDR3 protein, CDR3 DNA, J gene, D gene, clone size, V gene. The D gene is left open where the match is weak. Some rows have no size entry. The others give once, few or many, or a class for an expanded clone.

CDR3: CASSQEKGGEQFF
DNA: TGCGCCAGCAGCCAAGAAAAGGGAGGGGAGCAGTTCTTC
J: TRBJ2-1
D: TRBD2
size: .
V: TRBV4-1

CDR3: CASSLSGLALEQYF
DNA: TGTGCCAGCAGTTTATCGGGACTAGCCCTCGAGCAGTACTTC
J: TRBJ2-7
D: TRBD2
size: .
V: TRBV27

CDR3: CASTPRGSYNEQFF
DNA: TGTGCCAGCACCCCCCGGGGCTCCTACAATGAGCAGTTCTTC
J: TRBJ2-1
D: .
size: .
V: TRBV5-6

CDR3: CASSRGGGVGELFF
DNA: TGTGCCAGCAGCCGGGGTGGAGGGGTGGGTGAACTGTTTTTT
J: TRBJ1-4
D: .
size: .
V: TRBV3-1/TRBV3-2

CDR3: CASSIVQGRGLVTEAFF
DNA: TGTGCCAGTAGTATAGTGCAGGGGAGGGGCCTGGTCACTGAAGCTTTCTTT
J: TRBJ1-1
D: .
size: .
V: TRBV19

CDR3: CATRTSGSPDTQYF
DNA: TGTGCCACCCGGACTAGCGGGAGCCCAGATACGCAGTATTTT
J: TRBJ2-3
D: TRBD2
size: .
V: TRBV11-2

CDR3: CASSLPRTSGNNEQFF
DNA: TGTGCCAGCAGCTTACCGAGGACTAGCGGGAACAATGAGCAGTTCTTC
J: TRBJ2-1
D: TRBD2
size: .
V: TRBV11-3

CDR3: CASSQNSGGPAEQYF
DNA: TGTGCCAGCAGCCAAAATAGCGGGGGGCCCGCCGAGCAGTACTTC
J: TRBJ2-7
D: TRBD2
size: .
V: TRBV4-2

CDR3: CASSSHDSPTMNQQFF
DNA: TGTGCCAGCAGCTCGCATGACTCACCTACAATGAATCAGCAGTTCTTC
J: TRBJ2-1
D: .
size: .
V: TRBV5-6

CDR3: CASSLVGSGITGETQYF
DNA: TGTGCCAGCAGCTTAGTGGGTAGCGGGATAACGGGGGAGACCCAGTACTTC
J: TRBJ2-5
D: TRBD2
size: once
V: TRBV11-2

CDR3: CASSLTGLEQPQHF
DNA: TGTGCCAGCAGCCTCACAGGGTTGGAACAGCCCCAGCATTTT
J: TRBJ1-5
D: .
size: .
V: TRBV7-8